Shown below are 6 T cell receptor beta chains from a single sample sequenced in a study of cytomegalovirus exposure and HLA in healthy donors. The protocol was immunoSEQ multiplex PCR, while the TCRdb copy is restricted to in-frame clones and leaves out a portion. Seen here are a few hundred thousand clones, 80% to 90% observed once, and the top ten hold 0.83%. Sample: PBMCs. These receptors were collected from a woman aged 18 to 35 in good health and CMV-seronegative.

The chain is built from TRBV30 and TRBJ1-1; a possible D gene is TRBD1 (6 bases). The V end lost 5 bases, the J end lost 2 bases, and 12 bases lay between the germline ends. The germline V gene has CDR1 GTSNPN and CDR2 SVGIG (reference sequence). The CDR3 sequence is 13 residues long. Here the CDR3 reads CAWSTGINTEAFF. The CDR3 nucleotides are TGTGCCTGGTCGACAGGAATTAACACTGAAGCTTTCTTT.

The V and J genes are TRBV27 and TRBJ2-1; 12 bases align to TRBD2. CDR1 and CDR2 from the germline V gene are MNHEY and SMNVEV (reference sequence). Trimming cost V 6 bases and J 9 bases; bases outside gene matches: 6. This CDR3 contains 14 residues. Here the CDR3 DNA reads TGTGCCAGCAGGTCTAGCGGGAGGGCGGGTGAGCAGTTCTTC. Translation: CASRSSGRAGEQFF.

This chain links TRBV15 with TRBJ1-1, with TRBD1 matching 9 bases. V shed 3 bases, J shed 7 bases, and the junction held 6 bases outside the gene matches. This CDR3 has 14 residues. Per the germline V gene, CDR1 is LNHNV and CDR2 is YYDKDF (reference sequence). CDR3 DNA sequence: TGTGCCACCAGCAGTGACAGGGGGGCGATTGAAGCTTTCTTT. It translates to CATSSDRGAIEAFF. Full variable domain (rest looked up from reference TRBV15 and TRBJ1-1): DAMVIQNPRYQVTQFGKPVTLSCSQTLNHNVMYWYQQKSSQAPKLLFHYYDKDFNNEADTPDNFQSRRPNTSFCFLDIRSPGLGDTAMYLCATSSDRGAIEAFFGQGTRLTVV.

The chain couples TRBV15 to TRBJ1-4, with TRBD1 identical over 7 bases. J gave up 5 bases and V 2 bases, and 8 bases lay outside the gene matches. This CDR3 comprises 16 residues. Germline V lookup: CDR1 LNHNV, CDR2 YYDKDF (reference sequence). CDR3 sequence (DNA): TGTGCCACCAGCAGAAGGTCCGGGACAGACAATGAAAAACTGTTTTTT. Amino acid sequence: CATSRRSGTDNEKLFF.

The rearrangement uses TRBV6-1 and TRBJ1-1; no definite D call. Deletions cut 8 bases from V and 8 bases from J, with 15 bases between. The CDR3 is made up of 12 amino acids. The V gene's germline CDR1 is MNHNS and CDR2 SASEGT. CDR3 DNA sequence: TGTGCCAGCTCCCCCCGAGGATCCGAAGCTTTCTTT. Residues: CASSPRGSEAFF.

The V call is TRBV18, the J call TRBJ1-2, with 8 bases fitting TRBD1. With V trimmed by 0 bases and J by 6 bases, 0 bases remained unmatched. Germline CDR1 reads KGHSH; CDR2 reads LQKENI. The CDR3 is 13 amino acids. In DNA, the CDR3 is TGTGCCAGCTCACCACCGACAGGGGATGGCTACACCTTC. As protein: CASSPPTGDGYTF.